This record covers a single TCR beta chain. Its antigen remains unidentified. No qualities accompany the bases; no much larger clone lies one base away. This sample was included in a study of blood T cell repertoires in COVID-19 (dated by TCRdb to 2018 to 2021). Regarding the complete study: ImmuneRACE Cohort 3 recovered participants were defined by two consecutive negative NP/OP PCR tests, healthcare professional clearance, or symptom resolution. Sample metadata almost always included a de-identified subject ID, COVID-19 status, age in years and sex. Samples from collaborators originated in the United States, Italy and Spain and spanned both the acute and convalescent phases of COVID-19. Subjects who had been exposed to COVID-19, were actively infected with it, or had recovered from it provided the deeply sampled blood TCRbeta repertoires that made up the dataset. The material from the prospective study consisted of cDNA or gDNA derived from T cells, B-cell-depleted T cells, or PBMCs. The repertoires were made available in a free public database intended to serve as a resource for research on the immune response to SARS-CoV-2. Where available, HLA class I and class II types were taken from metadata supplied by the sample provider and were not determined by assay-based typing. The samples were drawn from two sources: the first 160 participants of the ongoing ImmuneRACE study, and over 950 subjects contributed by 6 global collaborators.

Enrolling through a virtual design, the prospective study's participants ranged in age from roughly 18 to 90 years and lived across around 25 United States geographic areas. In the prospective study, cohorts were assigned on the basis of participant-reported clinical history obtained from a screening survey and a study questionnaire. Each participant in the prospective study had whole blood, serum and a nasopharyngeal or oropharyngeal swab collected by mobile phlebotomists. Prospective study participants could optionally give additional blood draws and questionnaires over an approximately two-month period. Before DNA extraction, blood samples from the prospective study were shipped at room temperature or frozen. CDR1 and CDR2, per the germline V gene, are SNHLY and FYNNEI. Including cysteine and phenylalanine, the CDR3 has 13 amino acids. Kept here is only the CDR3 DNA, which spans 39 bases and is read in frame from base 1. The junction carries 10 bases between V and J, which are trimmed by 7 bases and 1 base respectively.

TCRbeta CDR3 regions were amplified from genomic DNA using the immunoSEQ Assay, a bias-controlled multiplex PCR. The study's processing was this. Nucleated cell counts per sample were estimated from amplification of reference gene primers within the assay. To quantify the absolute abundance of each unique TCRbeta CDR3 rearrangement, sequence reads were collapsed and filtered. For each sample, productive Simpson clonality was calculated as the square root of Simpson's diversity index across productive rearrangements. The immuneACCESS repertoire file appears here via TCRdb, limited to in-frame rearrangements. These files lack a portion of the clones; in checked studies, under half of the deficit traces to unresolved V genes, and the cause of the others is not known. V, J and clone size reflect that table, while D and trimming were determined from the DNA. For this sample there are hundreds of thousands of clones; approximately 90% appear just once. Around 2% of the sample goes to the ten largest clones.

Overall results and qualifications from the work: Clinical and demographic metadata were provided uncurated, with the amount varying by source and participant.

The V and J segments used are TRBV2 and TRBJ1-1; no D gene can be assigned with confidence. Material: PBMCs or T cells enriched from blood (not recorded which). This TCR came from a woman between 55 and 75 years old in a cohort exposed to, infected with or recovered from COVID-19 (not recorded which). The CDR3 region: CASKRLSNTEAFF. The sequenced DNA: TGTGCCAGCAAGCGCCTTTCGAACACTGAAGCTTTCTTT. This CDR3, with the reference TRBV2 and TRBJ1-1 proteins standing in past its ends, gives the full variable domain EPEVTQTPSHQVTQMGQEVILRCVPISNHLYFYWYRQILGQKVEFLVSFYNNEISEKSEIFDDQFSVERPDGSNFTLKIRSTKLEDSAMYFCASKRLSNTEAFFGQGTRLTVV.